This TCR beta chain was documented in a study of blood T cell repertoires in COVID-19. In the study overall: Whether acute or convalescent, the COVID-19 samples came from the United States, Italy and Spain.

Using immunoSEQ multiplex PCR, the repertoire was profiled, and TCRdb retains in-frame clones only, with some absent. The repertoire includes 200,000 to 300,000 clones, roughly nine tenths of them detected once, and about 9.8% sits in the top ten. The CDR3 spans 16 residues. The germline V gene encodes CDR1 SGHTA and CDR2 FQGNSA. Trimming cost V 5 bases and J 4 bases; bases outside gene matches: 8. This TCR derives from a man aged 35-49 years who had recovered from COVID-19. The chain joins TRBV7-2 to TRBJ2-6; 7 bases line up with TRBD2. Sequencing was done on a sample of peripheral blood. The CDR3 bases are TGTGCCAGCAGCCCCCGTGGGGGGGAAGGGGCCAACGTCCTGACTTTC. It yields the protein CASSPRGGEGANVLTF.